This is a list of T cell receptor beta chains from one sample in a study of blood T cell repertoires in COVID-19. Sequencing was performed with immunoSEQ multiplex PCR; in TCRdb, only in-frame clones are kept and a portion is missing. The repertoire holds a few hundred thousand clones, around 90% seen once, with 0.8% to 1% in the top ten. The sample was PBMCs or T cells enriched from blood (not recorded which). These receptors all stem from a woman aged 30 to 39 who had recovered from COVID-19. Both conserved end residues are part of each CDR3. D genes are given only for firm matches. Clone size is shown for a subset of rows, as once, few, many or a class of expanded clone.

CDR3	DNA	size	J	V	D
CASSSPLETGGADTEAFF	TGTGCCAGCAGCTCCCCCTTGGAGACAGGGGGCGCAGACACTGAAGCTTTCTTT	-	TRBJ1-1	TRBV7-9	TRBD1
CASSSSGRVDIQYF	TGTGCCAGCAGCTCTAGCGGGAGAGTAGACATTCAGTACTTC	many	TRBJ2-4	TRBV7-9	TRBD2
CASSQVSRAKNIQYF	TGCGCCAGCAGCCAAGTTAGTCGGGCCAAAAACATTCAGTACTTC	-	TRBJ2-4	TRBV4-1	-
CASGTGSSYNEQFF	TGTGCTAGTGGAACAGGGTCGTCCTACAATGAGCAGTTCTTC	-	TRBJ2-1	TRBV12-5	-
CASSFLAGDPTDTQYF	TGCGCCAGCAGCTTCTTAGCGGGGGACCCCACAGATACGCAGTATTTT	-	TRBJ2-3	TRBV5-1	TRBD2
CASSVREPNEKLFF	TGTGCCAGCAGTGTCCGGGAACCAAATGAAAAACTGTTTTTT	-	TRBJ1-4	TRBV25-1	-
CASSPTGVDTEAFF	TGTGCCAGCAGCCCGACAGGGGTGGACACTGAAGCTTTCTTT	-	TRBJ1-1	TRBV27	TRBD1
CASSPRTGSEKLFF	TGTGCCAGCAGTCCCCGGACAGGGAGTGAAAAACTGTTTTTT	few	TRBJ1-4	TRBV7-9	TRBD1
CASSQDQGTQYF	TGTGCCAGCAGCCAAGATCAGGGTACCCAGTACTTC	-	TRBJ2-5	TRBV3-1/TRBV3-2	-
CASSLEVTPNYGYTF	TGTGCCAGCAGTTTAGAGGTAACGCCTAACTATGGCTACACCTTC	few	TRBJ1-2	TRBV27	-
CASSLLGGRGSDTQYF	TGTGCCAGCTCGCTCCTGGGCGGTAGGGGGTCAGATACGCAGTATTTT	once	TRBJ2-3	TRBV27	-
CASSQVTMSDEQFF	TGTGCCAGCAGCCAAGTTACCATGAGCGATGAGCAGTTCTTC	-	TRBJ2-1	TRBV3-1/TRBV3-2	-
CASSPMDRAGYGYTF	TGTGCCAGCTCACCAATGGACAGGGCAGGCTATGGCTACACCTTC	-	TRBJ1-2	TRBV18	TRBD1
CASSFGGRTKTIQYF	TGTGCCAGCAGCTTCGGAGGGAGGACTAAGACGATCCAGTACTTC	-	TRBJ2-5	TRBV7-2	-
CASSPPSGGHYEQYF	TGTGCCAGCAGCCCGCCTAGCGGGGGCCACTACGAGCAGTACTTC	-	TRBJ2-7	TRBV7-9	TRBD2
CASSPRTGQAFF	TGTGCCAGCAGCCCCCGGACAGGGCAAGCTTTCTTT	-	TRBJ1-1	TRBV21-1	-
CASNTQQGPSGNTIYF	TGTGCCAGTAACACCCAGCAGGGGCCCTCTGGAAACACCATATATTTT	few	TRBJ1-3	TRBV19	-
CASSVGLLGTDTQYF	TGTGCCAGCAGCGTTGGGTTACTAGGCACAGATACGCAGTATTTT	-	TRBJ2-3	TRBV9	-
CAISDTGGRYEQYF	TGTGCCATCAGTGATACGGGAGGGAGATACGAGCAGTACTTC	-	TRBJ2-7	TRBV10-3	TRBD2
CASLRQGHGYTF	TGTGCCAGCTTAAGACAGGGGCATGGCTACACCTTC	-	TRBJ1-2	TRBV6-5	TRBD1
CASSTYSGYTF	TGTGCCAGTAGTACCTATTCGGGCTACACCTTC	-	TRBJ1-2	TRBV19	-
CASSPGQGAYNQPQHF	TGTGCCAGCAGTCCGGGACAGGGGGCCTACAATCAGCCCCAGCATTTT	-	TRBJ1-5	TRBV6-2/TRBV6-3	TRBD1
CASSLSGRAYNEQFF	TGCGCCAGCAGCCTTAGCGGGAGGGCCTACAATGAGCAGTTCTTC	-	TRBJ2-1	TRBV4-1	TRBD2
CASSQTSAEEVNTIYF	TGTGCCAGCTCTCAGACTTCAGCAGAGGAGGTCAACACCATATATTTT	once	TRBJ1-3	TRBV18	-
CASSIVGSGGMQPQHF	TGTGCCAGTAGTATCGTCGGCTCAGGGGGCATGCAGCCCCAGCATTTT	-	TRBJ1-5	TRBV19	TRBD1
CASSSSHGTGYVQPQHF	TGTGCCAGCAGTTCGTCCCACGGGACAGGGTACGTTCAGCCCCAGCATTTT	-	TRBJ1-5	TRBV28	TRBD1
CASSPLGLDRSYNEQFF	TGTGCCAGCAGTCCTCTGGGACTCGACCGTTCCTACAATGAGCAGTTCTTC	-	TRBJ2-1	TRBV28	-
CAWSVQQGNQPQHF	TGTGCCTGGAGTGTACAGCAGGGGAATCAGCCCCAGCATTTT	-	TRBJ1-5	TRBV30	-
CASSGSSGNTGELFF	TGTGCCAGCAGCGGTTCTAGCGGGAACACCGGGGAGCTGTTTTTT	once	TRBJ2-2	TRBV9	TRBD2
CASIRGPTRGYTF	TGTGCCAGCATTCGGGGTCCTACGCGGGGCTACACCTTC	-	TRBJ1-2	TRBV28	-
CASSFFATGGTGELFF	TGTGCCAGCAGCTTCTTCGCAACTGGCGGCACCGGGGAGCTGTTTTTT	-	TRBJ2-2	TRBV7-2	-